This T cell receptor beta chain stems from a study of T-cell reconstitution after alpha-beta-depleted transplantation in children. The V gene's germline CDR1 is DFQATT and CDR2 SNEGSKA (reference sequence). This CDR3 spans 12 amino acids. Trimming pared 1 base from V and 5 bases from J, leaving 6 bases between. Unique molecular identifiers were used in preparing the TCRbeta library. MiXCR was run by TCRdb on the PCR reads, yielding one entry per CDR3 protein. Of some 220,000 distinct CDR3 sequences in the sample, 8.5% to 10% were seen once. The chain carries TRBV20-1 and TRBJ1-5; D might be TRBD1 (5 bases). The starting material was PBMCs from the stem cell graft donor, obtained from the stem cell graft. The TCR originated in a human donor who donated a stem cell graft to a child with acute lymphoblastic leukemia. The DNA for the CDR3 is TGCAGTGCTAGAGGGGGGGATCAGCCCCAGCATTTT. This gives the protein CSARGGDQPQHF.